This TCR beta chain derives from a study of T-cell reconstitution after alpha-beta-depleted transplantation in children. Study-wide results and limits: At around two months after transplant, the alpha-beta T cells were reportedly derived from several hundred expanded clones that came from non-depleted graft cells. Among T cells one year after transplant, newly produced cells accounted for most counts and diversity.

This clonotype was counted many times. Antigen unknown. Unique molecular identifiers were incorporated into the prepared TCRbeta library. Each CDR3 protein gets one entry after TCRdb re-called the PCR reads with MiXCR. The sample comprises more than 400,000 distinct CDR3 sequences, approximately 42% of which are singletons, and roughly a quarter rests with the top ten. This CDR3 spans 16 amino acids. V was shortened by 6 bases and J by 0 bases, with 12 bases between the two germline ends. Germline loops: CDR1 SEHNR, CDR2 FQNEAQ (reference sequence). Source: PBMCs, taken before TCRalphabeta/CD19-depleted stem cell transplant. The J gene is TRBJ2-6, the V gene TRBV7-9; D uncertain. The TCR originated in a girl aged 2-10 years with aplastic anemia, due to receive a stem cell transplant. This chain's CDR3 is CASSLIHSSGANVLTF. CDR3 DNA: TGTGCCAGCAGTTTAATACACAGCTCTGGGGCCAACGTCCTGACTTTC.